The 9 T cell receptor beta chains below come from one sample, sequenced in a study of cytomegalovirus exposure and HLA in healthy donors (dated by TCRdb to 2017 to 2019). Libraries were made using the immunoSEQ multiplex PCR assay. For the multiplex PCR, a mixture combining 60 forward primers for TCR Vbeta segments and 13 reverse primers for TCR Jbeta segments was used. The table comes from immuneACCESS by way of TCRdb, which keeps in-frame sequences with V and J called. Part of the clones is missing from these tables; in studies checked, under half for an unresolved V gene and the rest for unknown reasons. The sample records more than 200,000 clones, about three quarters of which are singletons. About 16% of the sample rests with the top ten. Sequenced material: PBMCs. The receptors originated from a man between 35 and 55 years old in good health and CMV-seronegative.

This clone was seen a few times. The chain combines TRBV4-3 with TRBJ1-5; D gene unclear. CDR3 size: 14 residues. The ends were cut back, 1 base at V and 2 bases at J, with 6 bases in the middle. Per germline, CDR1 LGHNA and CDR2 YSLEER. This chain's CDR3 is CASSQGRGNQPQHF. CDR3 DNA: TGCGCCAGCAGCCAAGGGAGGGGCAATCAGCCCCAGCATTTT.

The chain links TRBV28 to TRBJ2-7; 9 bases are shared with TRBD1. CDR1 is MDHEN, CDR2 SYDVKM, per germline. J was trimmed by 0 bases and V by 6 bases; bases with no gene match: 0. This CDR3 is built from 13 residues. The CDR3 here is CASRGQGSYEQYF. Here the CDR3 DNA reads TGTGCCAGCAGGGGACAGGGCTCCTACGAGCAGTACTTC.

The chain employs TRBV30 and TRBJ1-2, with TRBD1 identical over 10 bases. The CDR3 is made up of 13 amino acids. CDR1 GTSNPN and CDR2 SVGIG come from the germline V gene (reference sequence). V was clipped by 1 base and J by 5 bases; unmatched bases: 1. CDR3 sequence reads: CAWSGDRGYGYTF. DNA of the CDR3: TGTGCCTGGAGTGGGGACAGGGGTTATGGCTACACCTTC. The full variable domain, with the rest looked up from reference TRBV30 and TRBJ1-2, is SQTIHQWPATLVQPVGSPLSLECTVEGTSNPNLYWYRQAAGRGLQLLFYSVGIGQISSEVPQNLSASRPQDRQFILSSKKLLLSDSGFYLCAWSGDRGYGYTFGSGTRLTVV.

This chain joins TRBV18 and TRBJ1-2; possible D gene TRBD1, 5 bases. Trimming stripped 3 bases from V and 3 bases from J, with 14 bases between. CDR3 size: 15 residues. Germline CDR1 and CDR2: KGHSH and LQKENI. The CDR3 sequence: CASSPRQGRDYGYTF. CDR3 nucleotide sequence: TGTGCCAGCTCACCCCGTCAGGGCAGGGACTATGGCTACACCTTC.

The CDR3: CASSLRLAGGTLLGNEQFF. CDR3 in DNA: TGTGCCAGCAGCTTAAGACTAGCGGGAGGAACCTTGCTAGGGAATGAGCAGTTCTTC. The chain is built from TRBV7-6 and TRBJ2-1; 13 bases are shared with TRBD2. The CDR3 has 19 amino acids. With 2 bases clipped from V and 7 bases from J, the junction kept 14 bases outside the gene matches. Germline V gives CDR1 SGHVS, CDR2 FNYEAQ.

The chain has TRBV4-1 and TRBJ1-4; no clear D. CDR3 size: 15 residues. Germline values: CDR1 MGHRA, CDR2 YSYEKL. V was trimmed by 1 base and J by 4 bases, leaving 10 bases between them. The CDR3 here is CASSQVLTYNEKLFF. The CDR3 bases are TGCGCCAGCAGCCAAGTGCTAACGTATAATGAAAAACTGTTTTTT.

CDR3 sequence reads: CASSLGSRGADTQYF. CDR3 nucleotides: TGCGCCAGCAGCTTGGGTTCGCGAGGAGCAGATACGCAGTATTTT. The chain has TRBV5-1 and TRBJ2-3; D is uncertain. The V gene lost 0 bases and the J gene lost 4 bases, with 12 bases spanning the gap. Germline V gene sequence: CDR1 SGHRS, CDR2 YFSETQ. The CDR3 totals 15 residues.

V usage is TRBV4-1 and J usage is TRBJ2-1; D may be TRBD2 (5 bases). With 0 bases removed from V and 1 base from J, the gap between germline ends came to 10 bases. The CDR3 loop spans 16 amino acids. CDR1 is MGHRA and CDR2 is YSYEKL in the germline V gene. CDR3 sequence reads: CASSQDPGNSYNEQFF. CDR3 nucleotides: TGCGCCAGCAGCCAAGATCCCGGGAATTCCTACAATGAGCAGTTCTTC.

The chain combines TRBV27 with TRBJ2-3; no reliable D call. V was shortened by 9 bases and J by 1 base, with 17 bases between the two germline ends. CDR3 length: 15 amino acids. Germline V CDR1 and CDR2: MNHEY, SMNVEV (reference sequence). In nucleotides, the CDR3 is TGTGCCAGTCTACCCCGGGTCCTTCGCACAGATACGCAGTATTTT. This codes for CASLPRVLRTDTQYF.